This T cell receptor beta chain came from a study of cytomegalovirus exposure and HLA in healthy donors. Study at large: Roughly 180 million T cells yielded approximately 100 million unique TCR beta sequences, as an earlier analysis found.

About this clone itself: Its antigen is undetermined.

Overall study results and limits: One later analysis reportedly identified an Asian-associated ancestry cluster that showed fewer N-insertions than the roughly 720-donor mean. Per a prior analysis, the majority of TCR beta V segments were productive roughly 87% or roughly 30% of the time.

The PCR contained 60 Vbeta and 13 Jbeta primers. Assay used: immunoSEQ multiplex PCR; TCRdb lists only in-frame clones, some missing. The sample holds about 150,000 clones, more than 75% seen once. The source of this sequence is a woman between 40 and 50 years old in good health and CMV-seropositive. The sequenced sample consisted of PBMCs.

The CDR3 DNA is TGCGCCAGCAGCTTGGAGGGACAGACACAAGAGACCCAGTACTTC. Its translation is CASSLEGQTQETQYF. The chain is built from TRBV5-1 and TRBJ2-5, with 7 bases fitting TRBD1. Germline lookup yields CDR1 SGHRS and CDR2 YFSETQ. V was clipped by 0 bases and J by 2 bases; unmatched bases: 4. The CDR3 is 15 amino acids.